The 4 T cell receptor beta chains listed next were all sequenced from one sample in a study of blood T cells in healthy people across ages. Through a sample-barcoded 5' primer and a J-beta primer mix, a second PCR was run for roughly 7 to 11 cycles. Each CDR3 protein gets one entry after TCRdb re-called the 5' RACE reads with MiXCR. In the table there are 600,000 to 900,000 distinct CDR3 sequences, under 30% of which are singletons. This same sample was also taken into another study, of T cells of mothers and their children.

The sequenced sample was blood. Receptors were obtained from a boy younger than 18 in good health.

V gene TRBV12-3 or TRBV12-4 combines with J gene TRBJ2-5; no definite D call. Gene TRBJ2-7 matches the end of the DNA better, so the J call may be wrong. This CDR3 comprises 12 residues. CDR3 DNA: TGTGCCAGCAGTTTAGATGGCATCGAGCAGTACTTC. It yields the protein CASSLDGIEQYF.

This clonotype occurred a few times. The DNA for the CDR3 is TGCGCCAGCAGCCCAGGCCGGGACAGGCGGGGTGAAGCTTTCTTT. The encoded protein is CASSPGRDRRGEAFF. The chain has TRBV5-1 and TRBJ1-1; TRBD1 agrees at 8 bases. The CDR3 contains 15 residues. The germline V gene encodes CDR1 SGHRS and CDR2 YFSETQ. Trimming took 4 bases from V and 7 from J; bases not matched to a gene: 12.

This chain uses TRBV10-2 with TRBJ1-2; D perhaps matches TRBD1 (6 bases). CDR3 size: 19 residues. Trimming removed 0 bases from V and 9 bases from J, with 29 bases in between. Germline V gene sequence: CDR1 WSHSY, CDR2 SAAADI. The CDR3 nucleotides are TGCGCCAGCAGTGAGTCGAAAAGAGTACAGGGCCGCCTATCGATGAGCTACACCTTC. Its protein is CASSESKRVQGRLSMSYTF.

This clonotype was counted only a few times. The gene calls are TRBV5-1 and TRBJ1-1; D is ambiguous. Trimming pared 1 base from V and 1 base from J, leaving 11 bases between. The germline V gene encodes CDR1 SGHRS and CDR2 YFSETQ. CDR3 length: 15 residues. CDR3 amino acids: CASSLSDGPNTEAFF. Written as DNA, the CDR3 is TGCGCCAGCAGCTTGAGTGACGGACCGAACACTGAAGCTTTCTTT.